This T cell receptor beta chain was profiled in a study of T cell responses to AZD1222 COVID-19 vaccine (dated by TCRdb to about 2021). The study in broad terms: A total of 233 trial participants underwent TCR sequencing, of whom about 210 had received two doses of AZD1222 and roughly 26 had received two doses of the MenACWY control vaccine. Trial participants were enrolled by age into 18-55, 56-69 and 70-plus year subgroups, with roughly 150, 30 and 60 TCR-sequenced participants respectively. The research as a whole found: Conclusions about previously exposed vaccinees were limited because only six or seven AZD1222 recipients were SARS-CoV-2 seropositive at baseline. Reportedly, close to half of the unique spike-specific TCRs recognized epitopes lying outside the regions that are mutated in the B.1.351 and B.1.1.7 variants. CD4 TCRs associated with the vaccine covered the entire spike protein, and the dominant responses were in regions 160-218 and 743-854. The 56-69-year group was small, and its depth increase did not reach significance, likely because of low power. No day 14 peak-response samples were available, so repertoires were characterized only after the peak T cell response. Participants were mostly white British and included more females than males, and it was suggested by the authors that clonal diversity may have been underestimated. After two AZD1222 doses, spike-specific TCR breadth and depth were significantly higher than at day 0 and than in MenACWY recipients.

The CDR3 regions of human TCRbeta chains were analyzed by immunosequencing. Per the source publication's procedure: TCRs in the repertoires were matched against a reference library of SARS-CoV-2-specific TCRs that had been generated with the MIRA antigen-specificity platform. Breadth was defined as the fraction of unique TCRs that were SARS-CoV-2-associated. Depth was defined as the fraction of total T cells that were SARS-CoV-2-associated. Each spike-specific TCR was assigned to its reactive spike region and to a CD4 or CD8 class using the MIRA data. Log10-transformed breadth and depth values were compared by one-way ANOVA with Sidak's multiple comparisons tests. TCRdb mirrors the immuneACCESS table, restricted to in-frame sequences. Some clones are absent from its copies; in checked studies, under half trace to an unresolved V gene, and the reason for the others is unknown. That table supplies the V and J calls and clone size; D and trimming were determined from the DNA. The sample has some 140,000 clones on record, around 85% of them singletons. About 7.9% of the sample is in the top ten clones.

The time point label corresponds to: about 28 days (+/-7) after the second vaccine dose. This sample's treatment or condition label indicates: meningococcal conjugate vaccine given as trial control. Samples from vaccinated people were obtained from the UK trials COV001 and COV002, which included a single-blind randomized controlled phase 2/3 trial of AZD1222 (ChAdOx1 nCoV-19) in healthy adults. For TCRbeta chain sequencing, PBMC samples from trial participants were taken at day 0 and at day 28 after the second dose. From V the trimming removes 5 bases and from J it removes 3 bases, while the gene matches leave 9 bases of the junction unaccounted for. The germline V gene sets CDR1 to SGHDN and CDR2 to FVKESK. The CDR3 contains 15 residues, cysteine and phenylalanine counted. The CDR3 DNA has 45 bases and is translated from base 1. Notes on this clone: Its antigen is currently not known. Per-base qualities were not stored, and no clone one base away is much larger.

The sequencing here drew on peripheral blood, taken 28 days after the second dose of the MenACWY control vaccine. The receptor was derived from an adult who received the MenACWY meningococcal vaccine as a control. The chain joins TRBV14 to TRBJ1-2, and 7 bases in between align with TRBD1. The CDR3 reads as follows: CASSKSGDSYYGYTF. The DNA sequence is TGTGCCAGCAGCAAAAGCGGGGACAGTTACTATGGCTACACCTTC.